This T cell receptor beta chain was documented in a study of T cells in women clearing cervical HPV infection listed by TCRdb under 2018. As for the study more broadly: Cases were 20 to 25 women with histologically confirmed HPV16-related CIN3 or worse, including 2 invasive cancers. Cases and controls were matched on year of sample collection and on age within five years. Among cases, blood sampling came a median of about 150 days after lesion detection, with an interquartile range of about 80 to 230 days. Since HLA typing was available for only a few women, HLA type could not be ruled out as a confounder. Nested within Costa Rica's Guanacaste HPV Natural History Study, an exploratory proof-of-principle case-control study compared TCR repertoires across cervical HPV16 outcomes. Blood from cases was drawn at the visit where the lesion was first identified, while blood from controls was drawn once the infection was no longer detected. Median age was approximately 36 years in cases versus less than 40 in controls, and baseline characteristics did not differ significantly. The parent cohort enrolled 10,049 women aged 18 or older in Guanacaste, Costa Rica, in about 1992 to 1995 and followed the women for around 7 years. The controls were around 26 women whose single incident HPV16 infection cleared within 12 months with no development of precancer or cancer. Five blinded duplicates per group were added as quality controls, so that about 60 samples were obtained: 50 or so participants and 10 replicates. What the research found in general, with its limitations: Random forest classifiers combining richness and V gene abundances distinguished cases from controls with an estimated AUC of less than 0.9. Because T-cell numbers per sample were unknown, differences in richness could reflect varying T-cell content rather than repertoire biology. The cross-sectional design could not show whether associations preceded infection or resulted from it; effector/memory subsets and HPV-specific T cells were not isolated. TCR repertoire richness was significantly higher in CIN3+ cases than in controls across sequencing depths, while evenness did not differ.

For this clone: Its antigen target is currently unknown.

Every participant had a single incident cervical HPV16 infection, and prevalent HPV16 infections were excluded. Cervical HPV DNA was detected by MY09/MY11 PCR, and genotyping was performed by dot-blot hybridization. Roughly 16 mL of heparinized blood were centrifuged, and the buffy coat was split into aliquots, frozen at -30 degrees C, and then kept at -80 degrees C. Genomic DNA was extracted from buffy coat specimens using QIAGEN kits. Using the immunoSEQ assay, multiplex PCR amplified TCR beta CDR3 regions from an average of approximately 1,300 ng of genomic DNA per sample. To correct primer bias, the assay used a complete synthetic TCR repertoire to set an amplification baseline. The amplicons were sequenced on the Illumina platform. On the study's bioinformatics: Error correction of the sequences involved clustering with frequency ratios plus a modified nearest-neighbor algorithm, after which the sequences were analyzed in the immunoSEQ Analyzer using IMGT gene definitions. TCR richness and evenness were averaged over 20 rarefaction repeats at each rarefaction depth, excluding samples with fewer sequences than the depth. V, D and J gene relative abundances were compared between groups with Wilcoxon rank sum tests, applying FDR correction. For the blinded duplicates, the intraclass correlation was 95.6% for TCR richness and averaged about 76% across about 67 gene segments. TCRdb re-hosts the immuneACCESS table, in-frame sequences only. Its copies lack some clones; in the studies checked, an unresolved V gene accounts for under half of them, and the cause for the rest is not known. Clone size and V and J calls were adopted from that table, with D and trimming inferred from the DNA. The record for this sample contains 15,000 to 20,000 clones. Clones ranked in the top ten supply approximately 7.1% of the sample.

This clonotype originated in a woman between 18 and 70 years old with a cervical HPV16 infection that either progressed to CIN3+ or cleared (not recorded which). The sequenced sample was blood buffy coat.

The CDR3 has the sequence CSVGDRTYEQYF. The DNA read from the CDR3 is TGCAGCGTAGGGGACAGGACCTACGAG. The sequence is built from TRBV29-1 and TRBJ2-7; the junction holds 8 bases that match TRBD1. The DNA ends 3 residues before the CDR3 does, and the rest of the CDR3 is filled in from the germline J gene. V is pruned by 6 bases and J by 2 bases, leaving 3 bases of the junction without a gene match. The CDR3, from cysteine to phenylalanine, totals 12 residues. Shown are 27 bases from within the CDR3, in frame from base 1. Based on the germline V gene, the CDR1 and CDR2 sequences are SQVTM and ANQGSEA.